These 27 T cell receptor beta chains came from one sample sequenced in a study of response to subunit inactivated influenza vaccine. MiXCR, run by TCRdb on the RT-PCR reads, gives a single entry per CDR3 protein. The sample has around 580,000 distinct CDR3 sequences, about an eighth seen once. Sequences were derived from PBMCs from blood, sampled on the day of vaccination. These receptors were collected from a man in his forties or fifties who received an inactivated influenza vaccine.

This clonotype was counted a few times. The chain joins TRBV27 to TRBJ1-2; 8 bases are a match to TRBD1. The CDR3 has 13 amino acids. The J segment lost 8 bases and the V segment lost 3 bases, leaving 5 bases of the junction unmatched. Looked up from germline, CDR1 is MNHEY and CDR2 is SMNVEV (reference sequence). In DNA form, the CDR3 reads TGTGCCAGCAGTTTTGCCGGGGACAGGGGCTACACCTTC. Amino acids: CASSFAGDRGYTF.

Only a few counts were recorded for this clonotype. The chain is built from TRBV7-2 and TRBJ2-3; TRBD2 matches 9 bases. Germline values: CDR1 SGHTA, CDR2 FQGNSA. J lost 4 bases, V lost 1 base, and 6 bases had no gene match. The CDR3 sequence is 16 residues long. The CDR3 sequence is CASSLVGGRGSDTQYF. The CDR3 bases are TGTGCCAGCAGCTTAGTCGGCGGGAGGGGGTCAGATACGCAGTATTTT.

The chain joins TRBV12-3 or TRBV12-4 to TRBJ2-3, with D possibly being TRBD2 (5 bases). The CDR3 extends over 19 amino acids. Trimming took 6 bases from V and 4 from J, leaving 29 bases between them. The CDR3 protein is CASSSFWRKDTKEADTQYF. In DNA form, the CDR3 reads TGTGCCAGCAGCTCATTTTGGAGAAAAGACACCAAGGAGGCAGATACGCAGTATTTT.

This clonotype was recorded a few times. The rearrangement uses TRBV12-3 or TRBV12-4 and TRBJ1-1; D not certain. The CDR3 totals 14 residues. V was shortened by 0 bases and J by 0 bases, with 5 bases between the two germline ends. The DNA for the CDR3 is TGTGCCAGCAGTTTAGCGACCGTGAACACTGAAGCTTTCTTT. It codes for CASSLATVNTEAFF.

Concerning this clonotype: One end of the junction fails to match germline, which may point to a read error. J is TRBJ2-4 and V is TRBV5-1; perhaps TRBD1 as D (5 bases). The CDR3 has 14 amino acids. Germline V lookup: CDR1 SGHRS, CDR2 YFSETQ. DNA of the CDR3: TGCGCCAGCAGCTTGGAAGGGGCCAGAAACATTCAGTACTTC. Translated: CASSLEGARNIQYF.

This clonotype was detected only a few times. The V call is TRBV6-5, the J call TRBJ2-1; 10 bases match TRBD2. The J segment lost 3 bases and the V segment lost 2 bases, leaving 4 bases of the junction unmatched. The length of the CDR3 is 16 residues. From germline, CDR1 is MNHEY and CDR2 SVGAGI. CDR3 sequence: CASSYNLAGGYNEQFF. For the CDR3, the DNA is TGTGCCAGCAGTTACAACTTAGCGGGGGGCTACAATGAGCAGTTCTTC.

This clonotype was counted many times. V gene TRBV12-3 or TRBV12-4 combines with J gene TRBJ2-5, with no clear D. The CDR3 runs 14 residues. Trimming stripped 3 bases from V and 2 bases from J, with 10 bases between. CDR3 sequence (DNA): TGTGCCAGCAGTTTCCTAGGTCATCAAGAGACCCAGTACTTC. It is translated as CASSFLGHQETQYF.

This clonotype was observed many times. The chain recombines TRBV9 with TRBJ2-5; D gene unclear. Trimming pared 4 bases from V and 4 bases from J, leaving 11 bases between. The CDR3 totals 13 residues. CDR1 is SGDLS and CDR2 is YYNGEE in the germline V gene. The CDR3 is CASSPASPETQYF. DNA of the CDR3: TGTGCCAGCAGCCCTGCTAGTCCAGAGACCCAGTACTTC. The whole variable domain, filled in from reference TRBV9 and TRBJ2-5, reads DSGVTQTPKHLITATGQRVTLRCSPRSGDLSVYWYQQSLDQGLQFLIQYYNGEERAKGNILERFSAQQFPDLHSELNLSSLELGDSALYFCASSPASPETQYFGPGTRLLVL.

The rearrangement joins TRBV6-2 or TRBV6-3 to TRBJ2-7; D not resolved. The V gene's germline CDR1 is MNHEY and CDR2 SVGEGT. This CDR3 spans 15 amino acids. The ends were cut back, 5 bases at V and 5 bases at J, with 19 bases in the middle. In DNA form, the CDR3 reads TGTGCCAGCAGTAGCCCCGGACGCCGGATCCACGAGCAGTACTTC. Its translation is CASSSPGRRIHEQYF.

The chain employs TRBV4-1 and TRBJ2-7; D gene uncertain. The V gene's germline CDR1 is MGHRA and CDR2 YSYEKL. V was cut by 0 bases and J by 4 bases, with 7 bases left in between. The CDR3 is 13 residues long. CDR3 in DNA: TGCGCCAGCAGCCAAGATATGCCGTACGAGCAGTACTTC. It specifies CASSQDMPYEQYF.

This clonotype was counted a few times. V and J are TRBV5-1 and TRBJ2-5; D is ambiguous. This CDR3 comprises 13 residues. CDR1 and CDR2 from the germline V gene are SGHRS and YFSETQ. The V and J ends lost 4 bases and 2 bases respectively, with 9 bases between them. CDR3: CASSPQGQETQYF. In DNA form, the CDR3 reads TGCGCCAGCAGCCCTCAAGGACAAGAGACCCAGTACTTC.

This clonotype was seen many times. This rearrangement joins TRBV7-9 to TRBJ2-5, with TRBD2 as a possible D gene (6 bases). The germline V gene has CDR1 SEHNR and CDR2 FQNEAQ (reference sequence). The length of the CDR3 is 15 residues. V was trimmed by 5 bases and J by 2 bases, leaving 15 bases between them. This chain's CDR3 is CASSTGRTTQETQYF. CDR3 bases: TGTGCCAGCAGCACGGGACGGACTACTCAAGAGACCCAGTACTTC.

This clonotype was recorded at least ten times. The genes are TRBV28 and TRBJ2-7, with D hard to call. Germline V gene lookup returns CDR1 MDHEN and CDR2 SYDVKM. V was shortened by 1 base and J by 0 bases, with 10 bases between the two germline ends. The CDR3 length is 15 residues. This chain's CDR3 is CASSLLRKPSYEQYF. CDR3 bases: TGTGCCAGCAGTTTATTACGGAAACCCTCCTACGAGCAGTACTTC.

This clonotype was recorded a few times. This chain connects TRBV18 to TRBJ2-2; D is uncertain. Per germline, CDR1 KGHSH and CDR2 LQKENI. Trimming took 0 bases from V and 4 from J, leaving 9 bases between them. This CDR3 comprises 15 residues. The CDR3 DNA reads TGTGCCAGCTCACCACCGGTGGGCCCCACCGGGGAGCTGTTTTTT. Its translation: CASSPPVGPTGELFF.

This clonotype was counted only a few times. This rearrangement joins TRBV12-3 or TRBV12-4 to TRBJ2-5, with 14 nucleotides matching TRBD2. Germline trimming cut 6 bases from V and 1 base from J; bases unmatched to any gene: 7. The CDR3 spans 17 residues. CDR3 in amino acids: CASSTGTSGRLQETQYF. The CDR3 nucleotides read TGTGCCAGCAGCACCGGGACTAGCGGGAGACTCCAAGAGACCCAGTACTTC.

There are a few counts of this clonotype. This chain joins TRBV7-9 and TRBJ1-4, with D unresolved. This CDR3 spans 16 amino acids. Germline V gene sequence: CDR1 SEHNR, CDR2 FQNEAQ (reference sequence). V was cut by 5 bases and J by 0 bases, with 13 bases left in between. CDR3 sequence reads: CASSAGRAPTNEKLFF. CDR3 bases: TGTGCCAGCAGCGCCGGGAGAGCGCCAACTAATGAAAAACTGTTTTTT.

The chain is built from TRBV9 and TRBJ2-7, with 7 positions matching TRBD2. Trimming removed 0 bases from V and 7 bases from J; junction bases left unmatched: 13. This CDR3 region has 16 residues. Germline V gene lookup returns CDR1 SGDLS and CDR2 YYNGEE. The chain's CDR3 is CASSVGDSGPFREQYF. The DNA of the CDR3 is TGTGCCAGCAGCGTAGGGGATAGCGGGCCGTTTAGGGAGCAGTACTTC.

This clonotype has more than one count but fewer than ten. This chain links TRBV10-3 with TRBJ2-3; the D is unclear. This CDR3 has 12 residues. In germline, CDR1 is ENHRY, CDR2 SYGVKD. Trimming took 7 bases from V and 0 from J, leaving 5 bases between them. This CDR3 is CAIKSSTDTQYF. The CDR3 DNA reads as TGTGCCATCAAGAGTAGCACAGATACGCAGTATTTT.

There are many counts of this clonotype. This chain joins TRBV3-1 and TRBJ2-7; 10 nucleotides line up with TRBD1. The ends lost 4 bases at V and 2 bases at J; junction bases unmatched: 5. The V gene's germline CDR1 is LGHDT and CDR2 YNNKEL (reference sequence). The CDR3 length is 15 residues. CDR3 region: CASSRPGQGTYEQYF. CDR3 sequence (DNA): TGTGCCAGCAGCCGTCCGGGACAGGGGACCTACGAGCAGTACTTC.

This chain links TRBV5-5 with TRBJ2-5; a weak D match, TRBD1 (5 bases). The CDR3 has 12 residues. Trimming stripped 1 base from V and 10 bases from J, with 11 bases between. The V gene's germline CDR1 is SGHKS and CDR2 YYEKEE (reference sequence). The CDR3 DNA reads TGTGCCAGCAGCTTGACTCTCAGGGACCAGTACTTC. It specifies CASSLTLRDQYF.

A note on this clonotype: An end of the junction differs from the germline gene, which may be a read error. The J gene is TRBJ2-1, the V gene TRBV11-2; D is unclear. The CDR3 is 15 residues long. Per the germline V gene, CDR1 is SGHAT and CDR2 is FQNNGV. Written as DNA, the CDR3 is TGTGCCAGCAGCCGGACGAGGACGTCCTACAATGAGAAGTTCTTC. It specifies CASSRTRTSYNEKFF. Based on the CDR3 plus reference TRBV11-2 and TRBJ2-1, the full variable domain is EAGVAQSPRYKIIEKRQSVAFWCNPISGHATLYWYQQILGQGPKLLIQFQNNGVVDDSQLPKDRFSAERLKGVDSTLKIQPAKLEDSAVYLCASSRTRTSYNEKFFGPGTRLTVL.

This clonotype appeared many times. J is TRBJ2-4 and V is TRBV28; weak D call: TRBD1 (5 bases). Germline CDR1 reads MDHEN; CDR2 reads SYDVKM. The length of the CDR3 is 13 residues. The V gene lost 7 bases and the J gene lost 3 bases, with 10 bases spanning the gap. This CDR3 is CASNPTGKNIQYF. The DNA of the CDR3 is TGTGCCAGCAATCCTACAGGCAAAAACATTCAGTACTTC.

This clonotype was seen a single time. This chain links TRBV20-1 with TRBJ2-1; possibly TRBD2 for D (7 bases). Germline CDR1 reads DFQATT; CDR2 reads SNEGSKA (reference sequence). Between the trimmed V and J ends, which lost 0 bases and 8 bases, there was a span of 17 bases. This CDR3 has 15 residues. The CDR3 reads CSARDRTGGNYEQFF. CDR3 nucleotides: TGCAGTGCTAGAGATAGGACGGGGGGCAACTATGAGCAGTTCTTC.

This clonotype was observed at least ten times. The chain couples TRBV6-2 or TRBV6-3 to TRBJ2-5; 7 positions agree with TRBD2. V lost 0 bases to trimming and J lost 9 bases; unmatched junction nucleotides: 13. The CDR3 is 16 amino acids. Looked up from germline, CDR1 is MNHEY and CDR2 is SVGEGT. DNA for the CDR3: TGTGCCAGCAGTTACTCAGCCGGGGGGACCCCCGGGGCCCAGTACTTC. Its protein is CASSYSAGGTPGAQYF.

The sample holds a few counts of this clonotype. J is TRBJ2-5 and V is TRBV9; D not resolved. CDR3 length: 14 residues. Trimming took off 3 bases at V and 5 bases at J, with 14 bases between the two ends. Germline CDR1 and CDR2: SGDLS and YYNGEE. CDR3 residues: CASSARTNAETQYF. The CDR3 nucleotides read TGTGCCAGCAGCGCAAGAACTAATGCGGAGACCCAGTACTTC.

The chain joins TRBV11-2 to TRBJ2-2; a possible D gene is TRBD2 (6 bases). Between the trimmed V and J ends, which lost 5 bases and 2 bases, there was a span of 9 bases. Germline-derived CDR1 and CDR2 are SGHAT and FQNNGV. CDR3 length: 14 amino acids. The CDR3 sequence is CASSPEGNTGELFF. Here the CDR3 DNA reads TGTGCCAGCAGCCCGGAGGGAAACACCGGGGAGCTGTTTTTT.

The CDR3, as DNA: TGCGCCAGCAGCTTGGCCGCAGGGGTCAATTCACCCCTCCACTTT. This encodes CASSLAAGVNSPLHF. This sequence joins TRBV5-1 and TRBJ1-6; possible D gene TRBD1, 6 bases. This CDR3 contains 15 residues. Between the trimmed V and J ends, which lost 0 bases and 7 bases, there was a span of 11 bases. Germline CDR1 reads SGHRS; CDR2 reads YFSETQ.